This T cell receptor (beta chain) came from a study of molecular identifiers for immune sequencing clone quantification. TCRdb redid the calling of the PCR reads with MiXCR, one entry per CDR3 protein. In the table there are 60,000 to 70,000 distinct CDR3 sequences, 18% of which are singletons. The table lists this clonotype with many counts. Germline CDR1 PRHDT, CDR2 FYEKMQ (reference sequence). Trimming stripped 5 bases from V and 7 bases from J, with 12 bases between. CDR3 length: 13 amino acids. This TCR was recovered from a human donor in good health. Some libraries in this study had Jurkat cell RNA spiked in. This sequence joins TRBV13 and TRBJ2-1; the D call may be TRBD1 or TRBD2 (5 bases each). The sample comprised naive CD8+ T cells from blood, with Jurkat cell RNA spiked in. Subset described: FACS-sorted CD8+CD4-CCR7+CD45RA+ naive T cells. CDR3 loop: CASSPRDGNEQFF. CDR3 DNA: TGTGCCAGCAGCCCACGGGACGGGAATGAGCAGTTCTTC.